Below, 32 T cell receptor beta chains from the same sample are listed, as sequenced in a study of blood T cell repertoires in COVID-19. The protocol was immunoSEQ multiplex PCR, while the TCRdb copy is restricted to in-frame clones and leaves out a portion. The sample comprises fewer than 60,000 clones, around four fifths of which are singletons, and under 40% rests with the top ten. Sample: peripheral blood. The receptor set was obtained from a man aged 55-75 years with COVID-19, enrolled during active disease.

This clone has more than one count but fewer than ten. CDR3 in amino acids: CASSLRALRREPQHF. CDR3 bases: TGTGCCAGCAGCTTGAGGGCTCTCCGGAGGGAGCCCCAGCATTTT. The rearrangement joins TRBV5-6 to TRBJ1-5; D gene ambiguous. The CDR3 is made up of 15 amino acids. Germline CDR1 and CDR2: SGHDT and YYEEEE. V lost 1 base and J 8 bases, leaving 16 bases between the germline ends.

This chain joins TRBV19 and TRBJ2-1, with a tentative D call TRBD2 (6 bases). Germline loops: CDR1 LNHDA, CDR2 SQIVND (reference sequence). This CDR3 is 15 amino acids long. V dropped 5 bases and J dropped 8 bases, with 19 bases sitting between them. Written as DNA, the CDR3 is TGTGCCAGTAGTCCCGGACGGGGGAGTCGGTATGAGCAGTTCTTC. This codes for CASSPGRGSRYEQFF.

This clone came up a few times. V gene TRBV27 combines with J gene TRBJ2-2; no clear D. Germline-derived CDR1 and CDR2 are MNHEY and SMNVEV (reference sequence). V lost 5 bases and J 7 bases, leaving 14 bases between the germline ends. The CDR3 covers 14 residues. CDR3 in DNA: TGTGCCAGCAGTCCCGGATTCGCGGTCGGGGAGCTGTTTTTT. This sequence encodes CASSPGFAVGELFF.

The J gene is TRBJ1-1, the V gene TRBV5-4; 9 bases agree with TRBD1. CDR1 is SGHNT, CDR2 YYREEE, per germline (reference sequence). V shed 6 bases and J 4 bases; nucleotides not matched to a gene: 4. The CDR3 runs to 13 residues. CDR3: CASTRQGGTEAFF. In nucleotides, the CDR3 is TGTGCCAGCACCCGACAGGGGGGCACTGAAGCTTTCTTT.

The chain employs TRBV29-1 and TRBJ1-1; 7 bases match TRBD1. Germline V gene data show CDR1 as SQVTM and CDR2 as ANQGSEA. J gave up 4 bases and V 4 bases, and 9 bases lay outside the gene matches. This CDR3 has 14 residues. CDR3 DNA: TGCAGCGTTGCGATGCGACAGGGAGGCACTGAAGCTTTCTTT. Translated, it gives CSVAMRQGGTEAFF.

There are a few counts of this clone. This chain links TRBV4-1 with TRBJ1-6; D perhaps matches TRBD1 (5 bases). CDR1 and CDR2 from the germline V gene are MGHRA and YSYEKL. The V and J ends lost 4 bases and 7 bases respectively, with 20 bases between them. The CDR3 has 17 amino acids. The DNA of the CDR3 is TGCGCCAGCAGCCTCCGGGACTACCGATTCGGAAATTCACCCCTCCACTTT. Its protein product is CASSLRDYRFGNSPLHF.

This clone has a handful of counts. The rearrangement joins TRBV7-9 to TRBJ2-1; 12 positions agree with TRBD2. The CDR3 runs 16 residues. The germline CDR1 and CDR2 sequences are SEHNR and FQNEAQ (reference sequence). Trimming at V came to 5 bases and at J to 9 bases, leaving 11 bases not matched to a gene. Written as DNA, the CDR3 is TGTGCCAGCAGCCCTGACCTAGCGGGAGGGGCAAGTGAGCAGTTCTTC. Its protein is CASSPDLAGGASEQFF.

The chain is built from TRBV5-1 and TRBJ1-6; D is unclear. The CDR3 contains 15 residues. CDR1 and CDR2 from the germline V gene are SGHRS and YFSETQ. Trimming left V 0 bases short and J 9 bases short, with 13 bases between. CDR3 DNA sequence: TGCGCCAGCAGCTTGGGGTCCGGGGAGGGTTCACCCCTCCACTTT. Translation: CASSLGSGEGSPLHF.

This clone appeared a few times. This rearrangement joins TRBV4-1 to TRBJ2-3; 12 positions agree with TRBD2. The CDR3 extends over 18 amino acids. The junction had 9 bases not matched to a gene; V was cut back by 0 bases and J by 5 bases. Germline V gives CDR1 MGHRA, CDR2 YSYEKL. The CDR3 DNA is TGCGCCAGCAGCCAAGACTCTAGCGGGAGGGCCGGGGTAGATACGCAGTATTTT. This encodes CASSQDSSGRAGVDTQYF.

The rearrangement links TRBV4-2 to TRBJ2-1, with 8 bases fitting TRBD2. The germline CDR1 and CDR2 sequences are LGHNA and YNFKEQ. The V gene end was trimmed by 5 bases and the J gene end by 5 bases; junction bases not matched to a gene: 8. The CDR3 length is 15 residues. The CDR3 protein is CASSWGRGDNNEQFF. For the CDR3, the DNA is TGTGCCAGCAGCTGGGGGCGGGGGGATAACAATGAGCAGTTCTTC.

The J gene is TRBJ1-6, the V gene TRBV5-5; perhaps TRBD1 as D (5 bases). This CDR3 comprises 14 residues. V dropped 4 bases and J dropped 3 bases, with 8 bases sitting between them. Germline assignment: CDR1 SGHKS and CDR2 YYEKEE (reference sequence). As DNA, the CDR3 is TGTGCCAGCAGCCCGGGGGGCTATAATTCACCCCTCCACTTT. Residues: CASSPGGYNSPLHF. Full variable domain (remainder filled in from reference TRBV5-5 and TRBJ1-6): DAGVTQSPTHLIKTRGQQVTLRCSPISGHKSVSWYQQVLGQGPQFIFQYYEKEERGRGNFPDRFSARQFPNYSSELNVNALLLGDSALYLCASSPGGYNSPLHFGNGTRLTVT.

J is TRBJ1-2 and V is TRBV3-1 (or the pseudogene TRBV3-2); D gene uncertain. This CDR3 has 13 amino acids. The germline V gene encodes CDR1 LGHDT and CDR2 YNNKEL (reference sequence). The germline V and J ends were trimmed by 4 bases and 8 bases, with 14 bases remaining between them. Here the CDR3 DNA reads TGTGCCAGCAGCCTTGGGATAGGCGGGGGCTACACCTTC. The encoded protein is CASSLGIGGGYTF.

This rearrangement joins TRBV5-1 to TRBJ2-3; D may be TRBD2 (5 bases). With 5 bases removed from V and 2 bases from J, the gap between germline ends came to 9 bases. Germline V CDR1 and CDR2: SGHRS, YFSETQ. The CDR3 has 13 amino acids. In nucleotides, the CDR3 is TGCGCCAGCAGAGTCGGGGACACAGATACGCAGTATTTT. This codes for CASRVGDTDTQYF.

The chain combines TRBV19 with TRBJ1-5, with TRBD1 as a possible D gene (6 bases). The V gene's germline CDR1 is LNHDA and CDR2 SQIVND (reference sequence). V lost 7 bases, J lost 1 base, and 20 bases lay in between. The CDR3 length is 17 residues. The CDR3 DNA reads as TGTGCCAGTACCCTGGCAGGGGACCTACTAAGCAATCAGCCCCAGCATTTT. Its translation: CASTLAGDLLSNQPQHF.

V and J are TRBV6-2 or TRBV6-3 and TRBJ1-2; 7 bases map to TRBD1. Trimming cost V 2 bases and J 4 bases; bases outside gene matches: 13. Germline lookup yields CDR1 MNHEY and CDR2 SVGEGT. The CDR3 has 17 residues. Here the CDR3 reads CASSYPPDRYKTYGYTF. The CDR3 DNA reads as TGTGCCAGCAGTTACCCTCCGGACAGGTACAAGACCTATGGCTACACCTTC.

The chain is built from TRBV27 and TRBJ2-5; 8 bases map to TRBD1. With V trimmed by 4 bases and J by 7 bases, 8 bases remained unmatched. The germline gives CDR1 MNHEY, CDR2 SMNVEV (reference sequence). The CDR3 runs to 14 residues. The CDR3 coding sequence is TGTGCCAGCAGTTCGGACAGGGCGGTGGGGACCCAGTACTTC. It encodes CASSSDRAVGTQYF.

The chain links TRBV7-6 to TRBJ2-7; TRBD1 agrees at 8 bases. The CDR3 covers 15 residues. The trim removed 4 bases at V and 5 bases at J, leaving 10 bases unmatched. Germline lookup yields CDR1 SGHVS and CDR2 FNYEAQ. The chain's CDR3 is CASSSRRDRRDEQYF. The CDR3 DNA is TGTGCCAGCAGCTCCCGCCGGGACAGGAGGGACGAGCAGTACTTC.

The V call is TRBV11-2, the J call TRBJ2-2, with 13 positions matching TRBD2. The CDR3 length is 17 residues. Trimming cost V 6 bases and J 5 bases; bases outside gene matches: 9. Per germline, CDR1 SGHAT and CDR2 FQNNGV. The CDR3 region has the DNA TGTGCCAGCAGTCTGGGACTAGCGGGATCGGGGACCGGGGAGCTGTTTTTT. Translating gives CASSLGLAGSGTGELFF. The whole variable domain, filled in from reference TRBV11-2 and TRBJ2-2, reads EAGVAQSPRYKIIEKRQSVAFWCNPISGHATLYWYQQILGQGPKLLIQFQNNGVVDDSQLPKDRFSAERLKGVDSTLKIQPAKLEDSAVYLCASSLGLAGSGTGELFFGEGSRLTVL.

CDR3 in DNA: TGCGCCAGCAGCTTTGGAGGGGCGAAGGACGGGGAGCTGTTTTTT. The encoded protein is CASSFGGAKDGELFF. This rearrangement joins TRBV5-1 to TRBJ2-2; possibly TRBD2 for D (6 bases). The CDR3 totals 15 residues. V was pared by 2 bases and J by 7 bases, with 15 bases between. CDR1 and CDR2 (germline): SGHRS, YFSETQ.

The CDR3 DNA sequence: TGCGCCAGCAGCTTGGTTAGCGGTTCGGGCACAGATACGCAGTATTTT. Amino acid sequence: CASSLVSGSGTDTQYF. The chain uses TRBV5-1 and TRBJ2-3; TRBD2 is a possible D gene (6 bases). Trimming cost V 0 bases and J 1 base, with 12 bases left between them. CDR3 length: 16 amino acids. In germline, CDR1 is SGHRS, CDR2 YFSETQ.

This clone was observed a few times. V is TRBV9 and J is TRBJ1-1; weak D call: TRBD1 (6 bases). The germline CDR1 and CDR2 sequences are SGDLS and YYNGEE. The CDR3 length is 13 residues. V lost 0 bases, J lost 10 bases, and 13 bases lay in between. Here the CDR3 DNA reads TGTGCCAGCAGCGTAGGCAACGGGGACACAGCTTTCTTT. This gives the protein CASSVGNGDTAFF.

Written as DNA, the CDR3 is TGTGCCAGCAGCTTTGGGGACTCGGTCGAATTCGCCATATATTTT. This gives the protein CASSFGDSVEFAIYF. The genes are TRBV11-2 and TRBJ1-3; possible D gene TRBD1, 5 bases. The CDR3 spans 15 residues. V lost 3 bases, J lost 11 bases, and 20 bases lay in between. Germline CDR1 and CDR2: SGHAT and FQNNGV. The complete variable domain, with remaining parts taken from reference TRBV11-2 and TRBJ1-3, reads EAGVAQSPRYKIIEKRQSVAFWCNPISGHATLYWYQQILGQGPKLLIQFQNNGVVDDSQLPKDRFSAERLKGVDSTLKIQPAKLEDSAVYLCASSFGDSVEFAIYFGEGSWLTVV.

The count of this clone is one. V usage is TRBV7-3 and J usage is TRBJ2-3, with D hard to call. The CDR3 consists of 12 residues. Looked up from germline, CDR1 is SGHTA and CDR2 is FQGTGA. Trimming took 5 bases from V and 2 from J, leaving 5 bases between them. The DNA for the CDR3 is TGTGCCAGCAGCCCGTTCACAGATACGCAGTATTTT. Amino acid sequence: CASSPFTDTQYF.

V usage is TRBV5-1 and J usage is TRBJ1-1; 10 nucleotides agree with TRBD1. Germline values: CDR1 SGHRS, CDR2 YFSETQ. Unmatched junction bases numbered 4, after V lost 0 bases and J lost 11 bases. This CDR3 contains 13 residues. CDR3 in DNA: TGCGCCAGCAGCTTGGAGACAGGGGGCCGGGCTTTCTTT. Protein product: CASSLETGGRAFF.

V gene TRBV14 combines with J gene TRBJ1-2, with unresolved D. The V and J ends lost 0 bases and 2 bases respectively, with 4 bases between them. Germline lookup yields CDR1 SGHDN and CDR2 FVKESK. The CDR3 is made up of 13 amino acids. The CDR3, as DNA: TGTGCCAGCAGCCAAGACAGGAACTATGGCTACACCTTC. It specifies CASSQDRNYGYTF.

The CDR3 bases are TGCGCCAGCAGCACCGGGAACTACAATGAGCAGTTCTTC. Translated, it gives CASSTGNYNEQFF. The chain employs TRBV5-1 and TRBJ2-1; D may be TRBD2 (5 bases). V was trimmed by 4 bases and J by 3 bases, leaving 8 bases between them. CDR3 length equals 13 residues. Germline values: CDR1 SGHRS, CDR2 YFSETQ.

V usage is TRBV25-1 and J usage is TRBJ1-1; 11 positions agree with TRBD1. Germline V gene lookup returns CDR1 MGHDK and CDR2 SYGVNS. The CDR3 runs to 16 residues. The trim removed 3 bases at V and 6 bases at J, leaving 9 bases unmatched. The DNA of the CDR3 is TGTGCCAGCAGTGATGCCGGGACAGGGGGAAGGGCTGAAGCTTTCTTT. It yields the protein CASSDAGTGGRAEAFF. Full variable domain (rest looked up from reference TRBV25-1 and TRBJ1-1): EADIYQTPRYLVIGTGKKITLECSQTMGHDKMYWYQQDPGMELHLIHYSYGVNSTEKGDLSSESTVSRIRTEHFPLTLESARPSHTSQYLCASSDAGTGGRAEAFFGQGTRLTVV.

The count of this clone is one. The chain uses TRBV7-8 and TRBJ2-3; D may be TRBD2 (6 bases). There are 15 residues in the CDR3. Germline V gene data show CDR1 as SGHVS and CDR2 as FQNEAQ. The ends were cut back, 6 bases at V and 4 bases at J, with 17 bases in the middle. CDR3 sequence reads: CASRSMGGVPDTQYF. The CDR3 DNA reads TGTGCCAGCAGAAGCATGGGGGGAGTACCAGATACGCAGTATTTT.

This chain links TRBV18 with TRBJ2-5; TRBD1 matches 9 bases. CDR1 and CDR2 from the germline V gene are KGHSH and LQKENI. This CDR3 region has 15 residues. V lost 5 bases to trimming and J lost 2 bases; unmatched junction nucleotides: 6. CDR3 in DNA: TGTGCCAGCTCAAAACAGGGGGCGGATCAAGAGACCCAGTACTTC. This gives the protein CASSKQGADQETQYF.

V usage is TRBV5-5 and J usage is TRBJ2-1; a weak D match, TRBD1 (6 bases). Trimming removed 0 bases at V and 12 bases at J, with 13 bases between. In germline, CDR1 is SGHKS, CDR2 YYEKEE (reference sequence). The length of the CDR3 is 13 residues. This CDR3 is CASSLELGALQFF. The CDR3, as DNA: TGTGCCAGCAGCTTGGAATTGGGGGCTCTGCAGTTCTTC.

The rearrangement joins TRBV5-1 to TRBJ1-4; 7 bases map to TRBD1. V trimming: 4 bases; J trimming: 0 bases; junction bases outside the gene matches: 6. Looked up from germline, CDR1 is SGHRS and CDR2 is YFSETQ. The CDR3 has 16 amino acids. This CDR3 reads CASSLDGQATNEKLFF. DNA for the CDR3: TGCGCCAGCAGCCTAGATGGACAGGCAACTAATGAAAAACTGTTTTTT.

This clone was seen only a few times. CDR3 DNA: TGTGCCAGCAGCAAAGAGTGGGGGGGAGAGACCTCCTACGAGCAGTACTTC. This encodes CASSKEWGGETSYEQYF. This chain uses TRBV21-1 with TRBJ2-7; the table's D call TRBD2 went unverified against the DNA. TRBV21-1 is labeled a pseudogene. The CDR3 consists of 17 residues.